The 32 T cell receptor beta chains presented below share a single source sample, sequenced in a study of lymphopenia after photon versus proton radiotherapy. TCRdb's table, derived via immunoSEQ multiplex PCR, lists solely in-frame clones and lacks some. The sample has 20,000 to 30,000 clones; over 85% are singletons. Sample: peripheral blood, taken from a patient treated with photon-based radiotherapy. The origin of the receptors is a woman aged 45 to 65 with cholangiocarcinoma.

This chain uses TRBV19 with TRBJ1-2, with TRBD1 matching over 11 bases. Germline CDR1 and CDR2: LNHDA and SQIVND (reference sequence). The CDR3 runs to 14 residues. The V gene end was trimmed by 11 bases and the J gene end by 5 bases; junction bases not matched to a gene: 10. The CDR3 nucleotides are TGTGCCTCTGACCGGACAGGGGGCTCTTATGGCTACACCTTC. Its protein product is CASDRTGGSYGYTF.

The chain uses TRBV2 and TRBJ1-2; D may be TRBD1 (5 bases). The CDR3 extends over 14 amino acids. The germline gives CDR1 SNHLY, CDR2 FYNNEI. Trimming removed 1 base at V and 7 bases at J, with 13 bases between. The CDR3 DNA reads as TGTGCCAGCAGTGAAGGTTTCAGGGCATCTGGCTACACCTTC. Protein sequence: CASSEGFRASGYTF.

The CDR3, as DNA: TGTGCCAGCAGCCCCTCCTACGAGCAGTACTTC. Its translation: CASSPSYEQYF. This chain connects TRBV7-2 to TRBJ2-7; D ambiguous. Germline V CDR1 and CDR2: SGHTA, FQGNSA. Trimming removed 5 bases at V and 0 bases at J, with 2 bases between. The CDR3 is 11 amino acids. Variable domain in full (rest from reference TRBV7-2 and TRBJ2-7): GAGVSQSPSNKVTEKGKDVELRCDPISGHTALYWYRQSLGQGLEFLIYFQGNSAPDKSGLPSDRFSAERTGGSVSTLTIQRTQQEDSAVYLCASSPSYEQYFGPGTRLTVT.

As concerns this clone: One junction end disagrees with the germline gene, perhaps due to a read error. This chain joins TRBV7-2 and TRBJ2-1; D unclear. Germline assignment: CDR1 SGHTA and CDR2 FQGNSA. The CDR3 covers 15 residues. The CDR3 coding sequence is TGTGCCAGCAGATTAGTAATGCAATTATACAATGAGCAGTTCTTC. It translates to CASRLVMQLYNEQFF.

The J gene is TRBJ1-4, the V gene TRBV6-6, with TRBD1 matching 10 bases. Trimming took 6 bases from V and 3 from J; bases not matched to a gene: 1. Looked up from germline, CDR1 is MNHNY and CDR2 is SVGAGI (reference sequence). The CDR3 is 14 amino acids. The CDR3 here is CASRGQGPNEKLFF. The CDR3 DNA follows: TGTGCCAGCAGGGGACAGGGGCCTAATGAAAAACTGTTTTTT.

Here the CDR3 reads CATLPGQGSDTQYF. The CDR3, as DNA: TGTGCCACACTACCGGGACAGGGGTCGGATACGCAGTATTTT. The chain uses TRBV10-3 and TRBJ2-3, with 10 bases that match TRBD1. The J segment lost 6 bases and the V segment lost 10 bases, leaving 10 bases of the junction unmatched. Germline V gives CDR1 ENHRY, CDR2 SYGVKD. The CDR3 loop spans 14 amino acids.

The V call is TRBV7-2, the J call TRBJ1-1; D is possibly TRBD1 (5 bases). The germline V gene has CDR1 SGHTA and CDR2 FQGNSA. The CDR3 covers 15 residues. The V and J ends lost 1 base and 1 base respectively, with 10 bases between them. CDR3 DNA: TGTGCCAGCAGCTTAGTGGGACCCTCGAACACTGAAGCTTTCTTT. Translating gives CASSLVGPSNTEAFF.

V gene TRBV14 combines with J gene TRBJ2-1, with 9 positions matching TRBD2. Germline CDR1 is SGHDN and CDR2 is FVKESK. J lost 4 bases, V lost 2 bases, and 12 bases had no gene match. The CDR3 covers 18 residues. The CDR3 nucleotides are TGTGCCAGCAGCCAAAAAGTCCCTCTAGCGGGACAATACAATGAGCAGTTCTTC. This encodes CASSQKVPLAGQYNEQFF.

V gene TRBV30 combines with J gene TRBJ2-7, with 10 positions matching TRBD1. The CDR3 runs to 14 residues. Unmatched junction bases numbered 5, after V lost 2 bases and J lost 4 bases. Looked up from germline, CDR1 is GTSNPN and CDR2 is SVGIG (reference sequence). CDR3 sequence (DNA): TGTGCCTGGAGTCCCGGGACAGGGGTGTACGAGCAGTACTTC. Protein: CAWSPGTGVYEQYF.

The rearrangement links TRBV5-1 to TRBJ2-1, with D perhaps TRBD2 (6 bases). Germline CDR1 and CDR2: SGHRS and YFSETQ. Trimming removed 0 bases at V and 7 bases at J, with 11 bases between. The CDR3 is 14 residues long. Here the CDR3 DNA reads TGCGCCAGCAGCTTGGCGGAGGGACGGAATGAGCAGTTCTTC. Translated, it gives CASSLAEGRNEQFF.

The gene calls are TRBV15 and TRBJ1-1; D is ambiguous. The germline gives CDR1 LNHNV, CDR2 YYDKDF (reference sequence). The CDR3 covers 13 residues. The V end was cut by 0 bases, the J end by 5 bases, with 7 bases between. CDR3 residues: CATSRDGSTEAFF. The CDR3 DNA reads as TGTGCCACCAGCAGAGATGGAAGTACTGAAGCTTTCTTT.

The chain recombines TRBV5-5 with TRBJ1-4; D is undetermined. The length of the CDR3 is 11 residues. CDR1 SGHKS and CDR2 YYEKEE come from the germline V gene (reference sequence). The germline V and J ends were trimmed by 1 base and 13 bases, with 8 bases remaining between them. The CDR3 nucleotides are TGTGCCAGCAGCTTGATTGGAGGACTGTTTTTT. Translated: CASSLIGGLFF.

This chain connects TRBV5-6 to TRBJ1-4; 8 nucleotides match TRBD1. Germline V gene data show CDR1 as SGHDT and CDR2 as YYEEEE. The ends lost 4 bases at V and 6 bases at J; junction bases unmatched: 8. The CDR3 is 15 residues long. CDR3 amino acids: CASSTTGAGDEKLFF. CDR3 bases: TGTGCCAGCAGCACGACAGGGGCGGGGGATGAAAAACTGTTTTTT.

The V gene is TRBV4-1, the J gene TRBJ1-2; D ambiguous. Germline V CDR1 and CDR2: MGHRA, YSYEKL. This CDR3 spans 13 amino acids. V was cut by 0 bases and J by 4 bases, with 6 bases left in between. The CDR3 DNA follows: TGCGCCAGCAGCCAAGAACAGCCCTATGGCTACACCTTC. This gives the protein CASSQEQPYGYTF.

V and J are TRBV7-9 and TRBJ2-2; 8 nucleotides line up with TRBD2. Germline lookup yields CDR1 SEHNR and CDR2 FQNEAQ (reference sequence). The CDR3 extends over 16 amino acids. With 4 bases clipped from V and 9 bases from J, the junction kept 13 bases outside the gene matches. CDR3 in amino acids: CASSSQAGGPTRELFF. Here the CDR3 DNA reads TGTGCCAGCAGCTCCCAGGCGGGGGGACCCACGCGGGAGCTGTTTTTT.

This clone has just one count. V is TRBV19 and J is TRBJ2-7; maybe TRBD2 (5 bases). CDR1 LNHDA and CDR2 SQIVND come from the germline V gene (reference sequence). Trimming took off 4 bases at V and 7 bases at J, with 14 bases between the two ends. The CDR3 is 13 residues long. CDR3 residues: CASSTGPRGEQYF. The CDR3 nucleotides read TGTGCCAGTAGTACCGGACCCCGAGGGGAGCAGTACTTC.

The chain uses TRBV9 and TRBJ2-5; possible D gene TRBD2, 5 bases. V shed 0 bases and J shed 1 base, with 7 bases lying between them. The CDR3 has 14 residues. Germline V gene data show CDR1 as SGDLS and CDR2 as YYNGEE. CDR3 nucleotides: TGTGCCAGCAGCGTAGAAGCGGTCCAAGAGACCCAGTACTTC. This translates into CASSVEAVQETQYF.

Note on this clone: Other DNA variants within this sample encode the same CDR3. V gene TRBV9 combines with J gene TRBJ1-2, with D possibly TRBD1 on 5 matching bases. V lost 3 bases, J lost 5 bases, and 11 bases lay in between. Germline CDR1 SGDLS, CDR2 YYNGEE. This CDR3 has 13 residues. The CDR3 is CASSAGTGYGYTF. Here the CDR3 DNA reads TGTGCCAGCAGCGCCGGGACTGGTTATGGCTACACCTTC.

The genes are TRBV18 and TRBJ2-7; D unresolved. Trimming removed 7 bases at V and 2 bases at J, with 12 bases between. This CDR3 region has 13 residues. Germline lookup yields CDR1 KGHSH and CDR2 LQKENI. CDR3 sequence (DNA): TGTGCCAGCTTACGGACGAACACCTACGAGCAGTACTTC. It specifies CASLRTNTYEQYF.

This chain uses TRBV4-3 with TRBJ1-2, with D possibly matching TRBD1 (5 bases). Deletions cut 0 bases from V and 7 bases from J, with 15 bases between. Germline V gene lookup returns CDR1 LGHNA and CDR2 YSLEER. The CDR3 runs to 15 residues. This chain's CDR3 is CASSQEGGGKVGYTF. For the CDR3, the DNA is TGCGCCAGCAGCCAAGAGGGGGGAGGGAAGGTTGGCTACACCTTC.

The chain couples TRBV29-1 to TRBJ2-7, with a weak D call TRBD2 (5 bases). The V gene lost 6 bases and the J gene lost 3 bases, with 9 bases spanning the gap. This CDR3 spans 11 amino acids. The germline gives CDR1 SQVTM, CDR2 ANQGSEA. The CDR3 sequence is CSVEVGYEQYF. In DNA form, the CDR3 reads TGCAGCGTGGAGGTCGGCTACGAGCAGTACTTC.

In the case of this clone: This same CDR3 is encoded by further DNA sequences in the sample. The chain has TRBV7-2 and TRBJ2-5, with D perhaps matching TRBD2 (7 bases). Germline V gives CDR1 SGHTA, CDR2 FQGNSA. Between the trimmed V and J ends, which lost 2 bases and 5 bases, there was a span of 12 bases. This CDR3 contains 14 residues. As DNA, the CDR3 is TGTGCCAGCAGCTTAACGGGGGGCGCGGAGACCCAGTACTTC. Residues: CASSLTGGAETQYF.

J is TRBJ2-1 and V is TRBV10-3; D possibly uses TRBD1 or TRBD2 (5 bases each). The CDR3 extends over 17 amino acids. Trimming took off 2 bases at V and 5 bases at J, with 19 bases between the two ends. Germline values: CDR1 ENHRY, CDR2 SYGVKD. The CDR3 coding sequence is TGTGCCATCAGTGAGAATCTCCGGGACCCCCCCAACAATGAGCAGTTCTTC. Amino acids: CAISENLRDPPNNEQFF.

CDR3 in DNA: TGCGCCAGCAGCTTGGCCCCGGACAGGGGGCCGCGGAACTATGGCTACACCTTC. This codes for CASSLAPDRGPRNYGYTF. The chain carries TRBV5-1 and TRBJ1-2; 11 bases agree with TRBD1. The CDR3 contains 18 residues. V lost 0 bases, J lost 2 bases, and 9 bases stayed unmatched. Germline V CDR1 and CDR2: SGHRS, YFSETQ.

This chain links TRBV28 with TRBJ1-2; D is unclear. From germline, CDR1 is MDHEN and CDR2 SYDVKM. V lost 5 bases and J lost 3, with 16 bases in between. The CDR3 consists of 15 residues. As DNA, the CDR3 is TGTGCCAGCAGTACCCCCACCACCGGGCACTATGGCTACACCTTC. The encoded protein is CASSTPTTGHYGYTF.

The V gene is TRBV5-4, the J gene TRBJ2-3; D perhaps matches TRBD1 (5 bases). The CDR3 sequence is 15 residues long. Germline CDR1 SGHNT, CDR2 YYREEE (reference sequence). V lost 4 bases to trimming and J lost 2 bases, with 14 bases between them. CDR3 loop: CASSPLTGYTDTQYF. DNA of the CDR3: TGTGCCAGCAGCCCATTAACAGGCTACACAGATACGCAGTATTTT.

This CDR3 is CASSPGHQTIYGYTF. The CDR3 DNA is TGCGCCAGCAGCCCTGGACACCAAACCATCTATGGCTACACCTTC. The chain uses TRBV4-1 and TRBJ1-2, with D possibly matching TRBD1 (5 bases). Germline CDR1 reads MGHRA; CDR2 reads YSYEKL. The CDR3 contains 15 residues. The ends were cut back, 4 bases at V and 4 bases at J, with 16 bases in the middle.

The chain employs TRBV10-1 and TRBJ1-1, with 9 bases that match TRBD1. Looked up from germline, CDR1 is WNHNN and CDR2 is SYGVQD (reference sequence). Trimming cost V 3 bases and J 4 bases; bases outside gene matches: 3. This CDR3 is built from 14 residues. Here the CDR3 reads CASSEGQGTTEAFF. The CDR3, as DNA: TGCGCCAGCAGTGAAGGACAGGGGACCACTGAAGCTTTCTTT.

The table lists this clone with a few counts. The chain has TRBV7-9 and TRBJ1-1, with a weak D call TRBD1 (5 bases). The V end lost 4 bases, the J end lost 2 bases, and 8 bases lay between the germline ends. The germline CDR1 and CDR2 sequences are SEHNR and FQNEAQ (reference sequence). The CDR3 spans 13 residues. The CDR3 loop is CASSWTFNTEAFF. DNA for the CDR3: TGTGCCAGCAGCTGGACATTTAACACTGAAGCTTTCTTT. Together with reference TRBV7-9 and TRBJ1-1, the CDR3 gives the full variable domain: DTGVSQNPRHKITKRGQNVTFRCDPISEHNRLYWYRQTLGQGPEFLTYFQNEAQLEKSRLLSDRFSAERPKGSFSTLEIQRTEQGDSAMYLCASSWTFNTEAFFGQGTRLTVV.

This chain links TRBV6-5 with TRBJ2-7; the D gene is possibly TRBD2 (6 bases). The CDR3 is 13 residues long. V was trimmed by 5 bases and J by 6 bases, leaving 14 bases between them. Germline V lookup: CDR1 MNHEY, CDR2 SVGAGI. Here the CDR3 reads CASSHGGGSEQYF. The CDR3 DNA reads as TGTGCCAGCAGTCACGGTGGGGGGAGCGAGCAGTACTTC.

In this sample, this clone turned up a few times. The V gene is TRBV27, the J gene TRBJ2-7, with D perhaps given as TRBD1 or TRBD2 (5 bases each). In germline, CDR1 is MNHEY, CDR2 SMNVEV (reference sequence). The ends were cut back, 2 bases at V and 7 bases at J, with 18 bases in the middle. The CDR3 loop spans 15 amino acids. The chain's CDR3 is CASSLEGITLGEQYF. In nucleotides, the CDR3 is TGTGCCAGCAGTTTAGAGGGGATTACCTTGGGTGAGCAGTACTTC.

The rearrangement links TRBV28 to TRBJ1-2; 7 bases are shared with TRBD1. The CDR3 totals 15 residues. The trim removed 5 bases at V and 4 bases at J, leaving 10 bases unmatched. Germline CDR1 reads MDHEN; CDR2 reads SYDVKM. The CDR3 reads CASSPSEGAGYGYTF. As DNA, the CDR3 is TGTGCCAGCAGTCCGTCGGAGGGGGCAGGCTATGGCTACACCTTC.